This paragraph covers one T cell receptor beta chain sequence. Its specificity is not known. Only in-frame clones appear in the TCRdb table, and some are missing; sequencing was by immunoSEQ multiplex PCR. The profile shows hundreds of thousands of clones, 80% to 95% of them singletons. The data originate from a study of shared clonotypes between healthy human individuals. The CDR3 is made up of 15 amino acids. Trimming shortened V by 3 bases and J by 3 bases, and 15 bases separated the two germline ends. The germline gives CDR1 MDHEN, CDR2 SYDVKM. Study-wide results and limits: The low donor count limited represented genetic and exposure-history diversity.

Only CD45RO-negative cells positively selected for CCR7 counted as naive CD8 cells, so terminally differentiated effector memory CD45RA+ cells were excluded. Input material: naive CD8+ T cells sorted from blood. This sequence originates from a man aged 30 to 45 in good health. V and J are TRBV28 and TRBJ2-7; no firm D call. The CDR3 loop is CASSFLGSIVYEQYF. The CDR3 nucleotides read TGTGCCAGCAGTTTTTTAGGTTCCATCGTCTACGAGCAGTACTTC. Complete variable domain (other parts from reference TRBV28 and TRBJ2-7): DVKVTQSSRYLVKRTGEKVFLECVQDMDHENMFWYRQDPGLGLRLIYFSYDVKMKEKGDIPEGYSVSREKKERFSLILESASTNQTSMYLCASSFLGSIVYEQYFGPGTRLTVT.